The T cell receptor (beta chain) described here comes from a study of CD8+CD57+ T cells in acquired aplastic anemia. Background on the study: On average, sorted CD4+ and CD8+ cells gave approximately 3 ug of DNA.

Germline values: CDR1 SQVTM, CDR2 ANQGSEA. V was trimmed by 4 bases and J by 3 bases, leaving 9 bases between them. The CDR3 loop spans 12 amino acids. An expansion of CD8+CD57+ cells by flow cytometry had been shown in patients chosen for sequencing. The blood sampling took place in patients who had so far received no therapy. The template for TCR beta VDJ and CDR3 sequence profiling was genomic DNA. MiXCR, run by TCRdb on the reads, gives a single entry per CDR3 protein. Among approximately 180,000 distinct CDR3 sequences listed, less than 60% were seen once. This clonotype was obtained from a human donor with aplastic anemia. Specimen: sorted CD4+, CD8+, or CD8+CD57+ T cells (not recorded which) from PBMCs. This chain connects TRBV29-1 to TRBJ1-2; the D is unclear. CDR3 residues: CSVGGLDYGYTF. The CDR3 coding sequence is TGCAGCGTTGGAGGGCTCGACTATGGCTACACCTTC.